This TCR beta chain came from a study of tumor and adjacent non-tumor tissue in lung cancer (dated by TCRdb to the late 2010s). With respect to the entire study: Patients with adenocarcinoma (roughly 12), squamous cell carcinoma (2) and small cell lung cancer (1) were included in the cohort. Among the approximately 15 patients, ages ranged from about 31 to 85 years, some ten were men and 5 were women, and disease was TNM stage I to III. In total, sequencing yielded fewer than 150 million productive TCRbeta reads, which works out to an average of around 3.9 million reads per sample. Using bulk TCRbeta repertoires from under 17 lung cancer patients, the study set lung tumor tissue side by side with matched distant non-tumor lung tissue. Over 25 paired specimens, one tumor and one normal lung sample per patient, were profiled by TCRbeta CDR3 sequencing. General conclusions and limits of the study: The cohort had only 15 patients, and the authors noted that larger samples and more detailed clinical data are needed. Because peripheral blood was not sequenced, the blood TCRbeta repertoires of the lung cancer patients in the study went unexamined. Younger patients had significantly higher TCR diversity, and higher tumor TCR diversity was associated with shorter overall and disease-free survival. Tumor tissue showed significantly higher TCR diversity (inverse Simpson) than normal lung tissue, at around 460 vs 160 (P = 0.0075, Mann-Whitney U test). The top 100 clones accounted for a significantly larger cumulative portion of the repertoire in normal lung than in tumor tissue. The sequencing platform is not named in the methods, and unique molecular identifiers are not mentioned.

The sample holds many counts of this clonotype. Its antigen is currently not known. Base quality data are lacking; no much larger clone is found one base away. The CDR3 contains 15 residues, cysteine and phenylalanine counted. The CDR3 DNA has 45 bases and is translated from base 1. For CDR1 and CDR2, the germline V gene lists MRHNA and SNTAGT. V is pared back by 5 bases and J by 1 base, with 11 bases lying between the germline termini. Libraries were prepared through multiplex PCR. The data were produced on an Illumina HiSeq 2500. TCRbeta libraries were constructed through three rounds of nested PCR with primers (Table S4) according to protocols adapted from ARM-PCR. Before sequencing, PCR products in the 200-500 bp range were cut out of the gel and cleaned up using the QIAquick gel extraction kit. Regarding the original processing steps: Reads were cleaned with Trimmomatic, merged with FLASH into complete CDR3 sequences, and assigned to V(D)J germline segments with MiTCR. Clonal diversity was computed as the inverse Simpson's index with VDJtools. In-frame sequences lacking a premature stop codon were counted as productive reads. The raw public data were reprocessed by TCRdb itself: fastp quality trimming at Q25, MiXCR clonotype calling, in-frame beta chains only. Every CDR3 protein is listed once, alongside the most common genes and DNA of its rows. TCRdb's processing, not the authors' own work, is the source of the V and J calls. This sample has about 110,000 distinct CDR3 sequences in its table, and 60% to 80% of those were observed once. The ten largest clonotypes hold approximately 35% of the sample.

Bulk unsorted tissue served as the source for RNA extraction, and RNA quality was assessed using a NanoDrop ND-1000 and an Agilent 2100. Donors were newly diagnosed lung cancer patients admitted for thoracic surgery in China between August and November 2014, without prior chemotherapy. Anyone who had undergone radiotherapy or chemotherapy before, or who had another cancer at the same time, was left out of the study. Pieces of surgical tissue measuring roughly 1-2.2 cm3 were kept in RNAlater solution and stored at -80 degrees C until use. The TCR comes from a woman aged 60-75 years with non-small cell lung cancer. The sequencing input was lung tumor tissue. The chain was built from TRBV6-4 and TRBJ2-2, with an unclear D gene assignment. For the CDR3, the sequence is CASSPQLENTGELFF. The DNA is TGTGCCAGCAGTCCCCAGCTAGAGAACACCGGGGAGCTGTTTTTT.